These 18 T cell receptor beta chains originate from one sample sequenced in a study of T cells in Graves' hyperthyroidism and ophthalmopathy. RNA transcripts served as the template for amplifying TCR beta CDR3 regions. The TCR CDR3 was amplified in a first-round RT-PCR using the HTBI primer set. Using its own MiXCR run on the multiplex PCR reads, TCRdb lists one record per CDR3 protein. The sample records hundreds of thousands of distinct CDR3 sequences, 13% being singletons. Source material: blood. The receptors were gathered from a woman aged 18-29 years with Graves' hyperthyroidism.

This clonotype appeared a few times. The junction departs from the called germline gene at one end, perhaps through a read error. In DNA, the CDR3 is TGTGCCAGCAGATTATCGACAGGGACTGGTGAGCTGTTTTTT. Its protein product is CASRLSTGTGELFF. The rearrangement joins TRBV28 to TRBJ2-2; D might be TRBD1 (7 bases). Per germline, CDR1 MDHEN and CDR2 SYDVKM. The CDR3 length is 14 residues.

This clonotype showed up many times. The chain employs TRBV7-9 and TRBJ2-1; 7 nucleotides match TRBD2. V gave up 6 bases and J gave up 1 base; unmatched junction bases: 9. Germline-derived CDR1 and CDR2 are SEHNR and FQNEAQ (reference sequence). The CDR3 is 16 residues long. The chain's CDR3 is CASRSSPSGSYNEQFF. CDR3 bases: TGTGCCAGCAGGTCCTCTCCTAGCGGTTCCTACAATGAGCAGTTCTTC.

This clonotype was counted at least ten times. The chain is built from TRBV19 and TRBJ2-7; 8 bases agree with TRBD1. In germline, CDR1 is LNHDA, CDR2 SQIVND (reference sequence). The CDR3 spans 16 residues. J was trimmed by 3 bases and V by 5 bases; bases with no gene match: 12. The CDR3 DNA is TGTGCCAGTAGTGCCCGTGGACAGGGTTCCCTCTACGAGCAGTACTTC. Its protein is CASSARGQGSLYEQYF.

This clonotype came up many times. The CDR3 nucleotides are TGTGCCAGCAGCCCCCTCGGGGGCCTGAACACTGAAGCTTTCTTT. It encodes CASSPLGGLNTEAFF. This chain links TRBV3-1 with TRBJ1-1; D perhaps matches TRBD1 (6 bases). This CDR3 is built from 15 residues. Germline V gene data show CDR1 as LGHDT and CDR2 as YNNKEL (reference sequence). V lost 4 bases, J lost 0 bases, and 12 bases lay in between. Based on the CDR3 plus reference TRBV3-1 and TRBJ1-1, the full variable domain is DTAVSQTPKYLVTQMGNDKSIKCEQNLGHDTMYWYKQDSKKFLKIMFSYNNKELIINETVPNRFSPKSPDKAHLNLHINSLELGDSAVYFCASSPLGGLNTEAFFGQGTRLTVV.

The chain couples TRBV11-1 to TRBJ1-2; a possible D gene is TRBD1 (6 bases). V shed 5 bases and J shed 3 bases, with 16 bases lying between them. CDR3 size: 15 residues. CDR1 is SGHAT, CDR2 FQDESV, per germline (reference sequence). CDR3 loop: CASSQRTEGYYGYTF. As DNA, the CDR3 is TGTGCCAGCAGCCAAAGGACAGAAGGCTACTATGGCTACACCTTC.

This chain joins TRBV4-3 and TRBJ2-7; D might be TRBD1 or TRBD2, each matching 5 bases. Between the trimmed V and J ends, which lost 0 bases and 3 bases, there was a span of 12 bases. Germline V gene lookup returns CDR1 LGHNA and CDR2 YSLEER. The CDR3 consists of 15 residues. CDR3 coding DNA: TGCGCCAGCAGCCAAGAGACGGGGCTGGGCTACGAGCAGTACTTC. This gives the protein CASSQETGLGYEQYF.

A few counts support this clonotype. V and J are TRBV12-3 or TRBV12-4 and TRBJ1-5; no reliable D call. V lost 7 bases and J 5 bases, leaving 15 bases between the germline ends. This CDR3 has 14 amino acids. In DNA form, the CDR3 reads TGTGCCAGCACTTTGGGTGGGAGCGATCAGCCCCAGCATTTT. Translation: CASTLGGSDQPQHF.

This clonotype appeared many times. The chain recombines TRBV19 with TRBJ1-2; 7 positions match TRBD1. The CDR3 sequence is 12 residues long. Trimming removed 8 bases from V and 8 bases from J; junction bases left unmatched: 8. Germline lookup yields CDR1 LNHDA and CDR2 SQIVND (reference sequence). CDR3 loop: CASGNRGGGYTF. The CDR3 coding sequence is TGTGCCAGTGGTAACAGGGGAGGCGGCTACACCTTC.

This clonotype was detected many times. The rearrangement uses TRBV6-1 and TRBJ1-5, with a possible D match to TRBD1 (5 bases). Germline CDR1 MNHNS, CDR2 SASEGT. V lost 4 bases and J 0 bases, leaving 16 bases between the germline ends. CDR3 size: 17 residues. The CDR3 DNA reads TGTGCCAGCAGTGGCAGGGACGGCGTATTTAGCAATCAGCCCCAGCATTTT. Translation gives CASSGRDGVFSNQPQHF.

The chain recombines TRBV30 with TRBJ2-1, with 9 bases fitting TRBD2. V lost 5 bases and J lost 1; bases outside the gene matches: 3. Germline CDR1 is GTSNPN and CDR2 is SVGIG (reference sequence). The CDR3 consists of 14 residues. CDR3 protein: CAWLAGASYNEQFF. As DNA, the CDR3 is TGTGCCTGGTTAGCGGGAGCATCCTACAATGAGCAGTTCTTC.

The chain links TRBV3-1 to TRBJ1-6; 10 positions agree with TRBD1. Looked up from germline, CDR1 is LGHDT and CDR2 is YNNKEL (reference sequence). This CDR3 region has 15 residues. Losses at the gene ends were 3 bases for V and 8 bases for J; bases not matched to a gene: 4. CDR3 nucleotides: TGTGCCAGCAGCCACGGACAGGGGGTAGATTCACCCCTCCACTTT. This sequence encodes CASSHGQGVDSPLHF.

This clonotype was detected many times. This chain joins TRBV7-9 and TRBJ2-6; 8 bases align to TRBD2. The CDR3 loop spans 17 amino acids. Germline V lookup: CDR1 SEHNR, CDR2 FQNEAQ (reference sequence). The junction had 5 bases not matched to a gene; V was cut back by 3 bases and J by 1 base. This CDR3 is CASSFPAGESGANVLTF. The CDR3 DNA reads as TGTGCCAGCAGCTTTCCAGCGGGAGAATCTGGGGCCAACGTCCTGACTTTC.

The chain employs TRBV7-2 and TRBJ2-7, with 9 bases aligning to TRBD1. This CDR3 comprises 14 residues. The J segment lost 9 bases and the V segment lost 4 bases, leaving 10 bases of the junction unmatched. Germline V lookup: CDR1 SGHTA, CDR2 FQGNSA. CDR3 residues: CASSSPGQGIGQYF. For the CDR3, the DNA is TGTGCCAGCAGCTCACCGGGACAGGGTATCGGGCAGTACTTC.

This sequence joins TRBV9 and TRBJ2-2; D perhaps matches TRBD1 (5 bases). V lost 2 bases and J lost 1, with 18 bases in between. Germline loops: CDR1 SGDLS, CDR2 YYNGEE. The CDR3 runs to 18 residues. CDR3 amino acids: CASSVDHILQGNTGELFF. DNA for the CDR3: TGTGCCAGCAGCGTCGACCACATACTCCAGGGGAACACCGGGGAGCTGTTTTTT.

In this sample, this clonotype turned up many times. The chain couples TRBV7-9 to TRBJ2-7, with a weak D call TRBD1 (6 bases). Per germline, CDR1 SEHNR and CDR2 FQNEAQ (reference sequence). The V end lost 4 bases, the J end lost 1 base, and 14 bases lay between the germline ends. This CDR3 has 15 residues. The CDR3 protein is CASSSVSGVSYEQYF. CDR3 DNA sequence: TGTGCCAGCAGCTCAGTATCAGGGGTTTCCTACGAGCAGTACTTC.

The chain couples TRBV6-5 to TRBJ2-5; TRBD2 aligns across 12 bases. Germline V gene lookup returns CDR1 MNHEY and CDR2 SVGAGI. With V trimmed by 2 bases and J by 6 bases, 16 bases remained unmatched. The CDR3 runs 19 residues. The CDR3 spells CASSYPRDLGLAGFKTQYF. As DNA, the CDR3 is TGTGCCAGCAGTTACCCCCGGGACCTTGGACTAGCGGGATTTAAGACCCAGTACTTC.

The chain employs TRBV7-2 and TRBJ2-3, with 8 nucleotides matching TRBD2. CDR3 length equals 15 residues. V trimming: 5 bases; J trimming: 1 base; junction bases outside the gene matches: 5. Germline CDR1 SGHTA, CDR2 FQGNSA. This CDR3 reads CASSRPAGGTDTQYF. CDR3 nucleotide sequence: TGTGCCAGCAGCCGGCCAGCGGGAGGCACAGATACGCAGTATTTT.

As concerns this clonotype: It may be a read error: a sequence one base away is much more abundant. V gene TRBV28 combines with J gene TRBJ1-5, with D perhaps TRBD1 (6 bases). The CDR3 length is 16 residues. The V gene's germline CDR1 is MDHEN and CDR2 SYDVKM. The CDR3 spells CASGLPTGMGNQPQHF. The CDR3, as DNA: TGTGCCAGCGGTTTACCTACAGGGATGGGCAATCAGCCCCAGCATTTT.